This is a list of T cell receptor beta chains from one sample in a study of T cells in Graves' hyperthyroidism and ophthalmopathy. TCRdb reprocessed the multiplex PCR reads via MiXCR and lists one record per CDR3 protein. The profile shows about 700,000 distinct CDR3 sequences, around 15% of them singletons. The source material was blood. The receptor source for this set is a woman between 18 and 30 years old with Graves' hyperthyroidism. The CDR3 runs from the conserved cysteine through the conserved F or W. The D gene is left open where the match is weak. Size is stated for part of the rows, as once, few or many counts, or as a class when the clone is expanded.

j_call: TRBJ1-4
clone_size: -
v_call: TRBV7-2
d_call: -
cdr3_aa: CASSFRPNRNEKLFF
cdr3_nt: TGTGCCAGCAGCTTCAGACCGAACCGAAATGAAAAACTGTTTTTT

j_call: TRBJ2-1
clone_size: many
v_call: TRBV7-8
d_call: TRBD2
cdr3_aa: CASSLDILTSGHNNEQFF
cdr3_nt: TGTGCCAGCAGCTTAGATATCTTGACTAGCGGACATAACAATGAGCAGTTCTTC

j_call: TRBJ2-2
clone_size: -
v_call: TRBV6-2/TRBV6-3
d_call: -
cdr3_aa: CASSYSLLMNTGELFF
cdr3_nt: TGTGCCAGCAGTTACTCCTTACTTATGAACACCGGGGAGCTGTTTTTT

j_call: TRBJ2-2
clone_size: -
v_call: TRBV14
d_call: -
cdr3_aa: CASRKGGTIVTGELFF
cdr3_nt: TGTGCCAGCAGGAAGGGGGGGACAATCGTCACCGGGGAGCTGTTTTTT

j_call: TRBJ1-6
clone_size: many
v_call: TRBV2
d_call: -
cdr3_aa: CASSVDNSPLHF
cdr3_nt: TGTGCCAGCAGTGTAGACAATTCACCCCTCCACTTT

j_call: TRBJ2-4
clone_size: -
v_call: TRBV28
d_call: -
cdr3_aa: CASSSSWAKNIQHF
cdr3_nt: TGTGCCAGCAGTTCCAGTTGGGCCAAAAACATTCAGCACTTC

j_call: TRBJ2-7
clone_size: -
v_call: TRBV7-2
d_call: -
cdr3_aa: CASSPSGDSSYEQYF
cdr3_nt: TGTGCCAGCAGCCCCTCGGGGGATAGCTCCTACGAGCAGTACTTC

j_call: TRBJ1-5
clone_size: -
v_call: TRBV28
d_call: TRBD1
cdr3_aa: CASREQGVLNQPQHF
cdr3_nt: TGTGCCAGCAGAGAACAGGGGGTTCTTAATCAGCCCCAGCATTTT

j_call: TRBJ2-3
clone_size: few
v_call: TRBV27
d_call: -
cdr3_aa: CASSRPTDTQYF
cdr3_nt: TGTGCCAGCAGTAGGCCCACAGATACGCAGTATTTT

j_call: TRBJ2-5
clone_size: few
v_call: TRBV11-2
d_call: TRBD2
cdr3_aa: CASSLYAKGTSGRRETQYF
cdr3_nt: TGTGCCAGCAGCTTATACGCCAAGGGGACTAGCGGGAGACGGGAGACCCAGTACTTC

j_call: TRBJ1-1
clone_size: many
v_call: TRBV15
d_call: -
cdr3_aa: CATSRDPGSTEAFF
cdr3_nt: TGTGCCACCAGCAGAGACCCGGGGAGCACTGAAGCTTTCTTT

j_call: TRBJ1-1
clone_size: many
v_call: TRBV12-5
d_call: TRBD1
cdr3_aa: CASGLDRGTEAFF
cdr3_nt: TGTGCTAGTGGGCTAGACAGGGGCACTGAAGCTTTCTTT

j_call: TRBJ2-5
clone_size: many
v_call: TRBV4-3
d_call: -
cdr3_aa: CASSQDTAKETQYF
cdr3_nt: TGCGCCAGCAGCCAAGATACAGCTAAAGAGACCCAGTACTTC

j_call: TRBJ2-7
clone_size: few
v_call: TRBV6-2/TRBV6-3
d_call: TRBD2
cdr3_aa: CASSYGGLAAPEQYF
cdr3_nt: TGTGCCAGCAGTTACGGAGGACTAGCGGCCCCCGAGCAGTACTTC

j_call: TRBJ2-7
clone_size: -
v_call: TRBV4-1
d_call: -
cdr3_aa: CASSYQRRYEQYF
cdr3_nt: TGCGCCAGCAGCTATCAACGACGATACGAGCAGTACTTC

j_call: TRBJ1-1
clone_size: many
v_call: TRBV7-8
d_call: -
cdr3_aa: CASSSTVNTEAFF
cdr3_nt: TGTGCCAGCAGCTCGACAGTGAACACTGAAGCTTTCTTT

j_call: TRBJ2-1
clone_size: -
v_call: TRBV4-1
d_call: TRBD2
cdr3_aa: CASSRGGGANEQFF
cdr3_nt: TGCGCCAGCAGCCGGGGGGGAGGGGCCAATGAGCAGTTCTTC

j_call: TRBJ2-3
clone_size: -
v_call: TRBV3-1
d_call: -
cdr3_aa: CASSQDVGSTQYF
cdr3_nt: TGTGCCAGCAGCCAAGATGTCGGGAGCACGCAGTATTTT

j_call: TRBJ2-7
clone_size: few
v_call: TRBV28
d_call: -
cdr3_aa: CASSLDTSLSYEQYF
cdr3_nt: TGTGCCAGCAGCCTGGACACGTCCCTGTCCTACGAGCAGTACTTC

j_call: TRBJ1-1
clone_size: many
v_call: TRBV2
d_call: -
cdr3_aa: CASRLNGNTEAFF
cdr3_nt: TGTGCCAGCAGGCTCAATGGTAATACTGAAGCTTTCTTT

j_call: TRBJ2-3
clone_size: many
v_call: TRBV20-1
d_call: -
cdr3_aa: CSASWVTTDTQYF
cdr3_nt: TGCAGTGCTAGTTGGGTCACCACAGATACGCAGTATTTT

j_call: TRBJ2-1
clone_size: many
v_call: TRBV7-9
d_call: -
cdr3_aa: CASSLAPLREQFF
cdr3_nt: TGTGCCAGCAGCTTAGCCCCCCTTCGTGAGCAGTTCTTC

j_call: TRBJ1-6
clone_size: -
v_call: TRBV11-3
d_call: -
cdr3_aa: CASSLHRDSPLHF
cdr3_nt: TGTGCCAGCAGCTTACACAGGGATTCACCCCTCCACTTT

j_call: TRBJ2-1
clone_size: few
v_call: TRBV20-1
d_call: -
cdr3_aa: CRAGEGAHNEQFF
cdr3_nt: TGCAGGGCCGGGGAAGGGGCGCACAATGAGCAGTTCTTC

j_call: TRBJ2-1
clone_size: many
v_call: TRBV11-2
d_call: -
cdr3_aa: CASSLVPSGLYNEQFF
cdr3_nt: TGTGCCAGCAGCTTAGTTCCCAGCGGGCTCTACAATGAGCAGTTCTTC

j_call: TRBJ2-7
clone_size: few
v_call: TRBV10-1
d_call: TRBD2
cdr3_aa: CASSLTSGNQGEQYF
cdr3_nt: TGCGCCAGCAGTCTGACTAGCGGGAATCAAGGCGAGCAGTACTTC

j_call: TRBJ1-3
clone_size: many
v_call: TRBV18
d_call: -
cdr3_aa: CASSPRTGPSGNTIYF
cdr3_nt: TGTGCCAGCTCACCCCGAACAGGTCCTTCTGGAAACACCATATATTTT

j_call: TRBJ1-2
clone_size: many
v_call: TRBV28
d_call: -
cdr3_aa: CASSLSSAMNYGYTF
cdr3_nt: TGTGCCAGCAGTTTAAGTTCCGCCATGAACTATGGCTACACCTTC